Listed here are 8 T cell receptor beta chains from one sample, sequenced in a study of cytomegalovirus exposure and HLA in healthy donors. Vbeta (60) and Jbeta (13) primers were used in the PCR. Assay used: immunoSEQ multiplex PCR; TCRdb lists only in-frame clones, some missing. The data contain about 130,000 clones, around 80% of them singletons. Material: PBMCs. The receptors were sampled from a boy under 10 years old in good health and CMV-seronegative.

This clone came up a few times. The CDR3: CASSASGGGESPLHF. CDR3 bases: TGTGCCAGCAGCGCCTCAGGGGGCGGGGAATCACCCCTCCACTTT. V gene TRBV9 combines with J gene TRBJ1-6; 8 positions match TRBD1. CDR3 length equals 15 residues. The junction had 9 bases not matched to a gene; V was cut back by 3 bases and J by 10 bases. Germline lookup yields CDR1 SGDLS and CDR2 YYNGEE.

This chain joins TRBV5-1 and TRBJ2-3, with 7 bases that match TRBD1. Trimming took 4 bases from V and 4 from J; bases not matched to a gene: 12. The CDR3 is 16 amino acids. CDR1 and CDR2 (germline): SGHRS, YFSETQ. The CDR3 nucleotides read TGCGCCAGCAGCAGGGGTCGACAGGGTAGATCAGATACGCAGTATTTT. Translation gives CASSRGRQGRSDTQYF.

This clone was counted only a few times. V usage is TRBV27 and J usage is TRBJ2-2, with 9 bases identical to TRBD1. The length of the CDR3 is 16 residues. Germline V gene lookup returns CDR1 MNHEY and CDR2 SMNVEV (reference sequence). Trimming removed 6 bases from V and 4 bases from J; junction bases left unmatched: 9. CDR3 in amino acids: CASSLQGARRTGELFF. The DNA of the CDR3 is TGTGCCAGCAGCCTACAGGGGGCGCGACGCACCGGGGAGCTGTTTTTT.

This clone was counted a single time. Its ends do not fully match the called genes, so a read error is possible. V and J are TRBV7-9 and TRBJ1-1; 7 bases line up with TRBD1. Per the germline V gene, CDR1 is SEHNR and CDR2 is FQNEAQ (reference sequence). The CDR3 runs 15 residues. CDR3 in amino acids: CSSALARGGGTEAFF. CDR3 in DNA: TGTTCCAGCGCCCTAGCCAGAGGGGGCGGGACTGAAGCTTTCTTT.

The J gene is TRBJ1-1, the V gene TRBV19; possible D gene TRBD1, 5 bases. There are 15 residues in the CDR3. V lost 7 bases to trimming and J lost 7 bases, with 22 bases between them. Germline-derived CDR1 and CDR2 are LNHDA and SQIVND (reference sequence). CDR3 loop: CASTRGEEWIGEAFF. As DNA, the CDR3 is TGTGCCAGTACCAGAGGGGAGGAATGGATTGGTGAAGCTTTCTTT.

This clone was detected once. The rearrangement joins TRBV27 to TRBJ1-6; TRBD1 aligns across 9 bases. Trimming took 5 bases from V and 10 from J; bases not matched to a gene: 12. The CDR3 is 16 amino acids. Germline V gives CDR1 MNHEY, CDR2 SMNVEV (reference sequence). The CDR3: CASSPSQTGGRSPLHF. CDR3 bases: TGTGCCAGCAGTCCCAGCCAGACAGGGGGAAGGTCACCCCTCCACTTT.

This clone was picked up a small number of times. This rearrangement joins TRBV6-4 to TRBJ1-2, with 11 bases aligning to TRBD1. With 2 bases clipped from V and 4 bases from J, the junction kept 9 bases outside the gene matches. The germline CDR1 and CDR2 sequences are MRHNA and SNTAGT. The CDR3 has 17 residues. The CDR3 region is CASSDKPGTGGGYGYTF. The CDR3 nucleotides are TGTGCCAGCAGTGACAAACCCGGGACAGGGGGTGGCTATGGCTACACCTTC.

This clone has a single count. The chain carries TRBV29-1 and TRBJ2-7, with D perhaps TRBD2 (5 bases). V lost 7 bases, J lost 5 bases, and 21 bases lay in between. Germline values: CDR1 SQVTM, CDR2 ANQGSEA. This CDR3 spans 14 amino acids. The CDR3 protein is CSAPDLSRSNEQYV. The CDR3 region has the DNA TGCAGCGCCCCGGACTTATCTCGTTCCAACGAGCAGTACGTC.